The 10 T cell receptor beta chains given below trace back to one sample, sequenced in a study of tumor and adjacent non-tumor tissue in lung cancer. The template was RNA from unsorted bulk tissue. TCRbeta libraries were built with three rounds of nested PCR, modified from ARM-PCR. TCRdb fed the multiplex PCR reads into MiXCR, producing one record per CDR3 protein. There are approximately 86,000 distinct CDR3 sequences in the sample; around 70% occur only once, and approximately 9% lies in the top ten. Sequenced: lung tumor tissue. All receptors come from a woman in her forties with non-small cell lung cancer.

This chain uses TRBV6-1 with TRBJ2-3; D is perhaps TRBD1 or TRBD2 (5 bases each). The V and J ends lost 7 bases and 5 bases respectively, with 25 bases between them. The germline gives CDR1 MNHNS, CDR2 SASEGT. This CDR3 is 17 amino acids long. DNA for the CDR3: TGTGCCAGCACTGATGCCCTAGACCTATCGGGGCTAGATACGCAGTATTTT. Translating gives CASTDALDLSGLDTQYF.

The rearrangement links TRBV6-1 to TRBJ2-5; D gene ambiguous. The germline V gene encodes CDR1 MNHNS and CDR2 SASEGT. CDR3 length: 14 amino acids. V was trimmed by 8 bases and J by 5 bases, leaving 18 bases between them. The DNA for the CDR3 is TGTGCCAGCGGGCGAGGACCGCAACATGAGACCCAGTACTTC. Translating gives CASGRGPQHETQYF.

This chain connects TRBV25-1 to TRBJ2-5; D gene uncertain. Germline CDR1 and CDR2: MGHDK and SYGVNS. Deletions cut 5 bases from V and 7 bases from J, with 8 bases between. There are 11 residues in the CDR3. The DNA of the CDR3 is TGTGCCAGCAGTCACTCTTGGACCCAGTACTTC. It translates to CASSHSWTQYF.

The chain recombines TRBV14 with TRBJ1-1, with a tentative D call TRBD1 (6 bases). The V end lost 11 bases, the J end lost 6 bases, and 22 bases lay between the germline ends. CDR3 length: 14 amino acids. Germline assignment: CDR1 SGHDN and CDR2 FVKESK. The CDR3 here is CACSWGGGFAEAFF. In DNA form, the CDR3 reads TGTGCCTGCTCATGGGGGGGCGGTTTCGCTGAAGCTTTCTTT. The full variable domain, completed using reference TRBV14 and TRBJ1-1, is EAGVTQFPSHSVIEKGQTVTLRCDPISGHDNLYWYRRVMGKEIKFLLHFVKESKQDESGMPNNRFLAERTGGTYSTLKVQPAELEDSGVYFCACSWGGGFAEAFFGQGTRLTVV.

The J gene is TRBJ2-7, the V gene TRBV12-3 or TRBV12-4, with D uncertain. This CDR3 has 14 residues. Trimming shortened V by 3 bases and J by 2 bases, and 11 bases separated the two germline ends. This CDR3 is CASSLVEATYEQYF. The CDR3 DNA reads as TGTGCCAGCAGTTTGGTCGAAGCCACCTACGAGCAGTACTTC.

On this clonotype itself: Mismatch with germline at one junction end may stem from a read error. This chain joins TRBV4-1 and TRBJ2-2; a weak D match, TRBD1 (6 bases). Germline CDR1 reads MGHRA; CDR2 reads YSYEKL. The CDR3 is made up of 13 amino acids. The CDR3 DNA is TGTGCAAGCAGGGGATCGGACACCGGGGAGCTGTTTTTT. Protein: CASRGSDTGELFF.

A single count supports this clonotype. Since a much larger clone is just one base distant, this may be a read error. CDR3 amino acids: CASSLYTGELFF. The CDR3 DNA is TGTGCCAGCAGCCTATACACCGGGGAGCTGTTTTTT. The chain uses TRBV7-9 and TRBJ2-2; no firm D call. Germline values: CDR1 SEHNR, CDR2 FQNEAQ (reference sequence). There are 12 residues in the CDR3. With 5 bases removed from V and 3 bases from J, the gap between germline ends came to 4 bases.

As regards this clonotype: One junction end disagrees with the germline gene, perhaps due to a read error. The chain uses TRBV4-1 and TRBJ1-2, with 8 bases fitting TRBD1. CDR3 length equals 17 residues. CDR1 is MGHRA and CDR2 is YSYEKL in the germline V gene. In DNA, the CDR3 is TGCGCCAGCAGTCAAGCCCCTGGAGACAGGGGACCGTATGACTATACCTTC. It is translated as CASSQAPGDRGPYDYTF.

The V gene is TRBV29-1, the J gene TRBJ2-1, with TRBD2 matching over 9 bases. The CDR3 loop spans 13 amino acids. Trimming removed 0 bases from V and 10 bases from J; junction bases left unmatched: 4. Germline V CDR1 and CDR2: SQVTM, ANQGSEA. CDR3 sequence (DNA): TGCAGCGTTGAAGAGACTAGCGGCGACGAGCAGTTCTTC. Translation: CSVEETSGDEQFF.

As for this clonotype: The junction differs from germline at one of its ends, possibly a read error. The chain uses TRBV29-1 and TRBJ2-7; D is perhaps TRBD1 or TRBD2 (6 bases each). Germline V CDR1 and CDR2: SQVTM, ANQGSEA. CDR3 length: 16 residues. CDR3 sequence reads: CSVEDRFTMGGYEHYF. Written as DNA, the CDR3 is TGCAGCGTTGAAGATCGGTTTACGATGGGGGGCTATGAGCATTACTTC.